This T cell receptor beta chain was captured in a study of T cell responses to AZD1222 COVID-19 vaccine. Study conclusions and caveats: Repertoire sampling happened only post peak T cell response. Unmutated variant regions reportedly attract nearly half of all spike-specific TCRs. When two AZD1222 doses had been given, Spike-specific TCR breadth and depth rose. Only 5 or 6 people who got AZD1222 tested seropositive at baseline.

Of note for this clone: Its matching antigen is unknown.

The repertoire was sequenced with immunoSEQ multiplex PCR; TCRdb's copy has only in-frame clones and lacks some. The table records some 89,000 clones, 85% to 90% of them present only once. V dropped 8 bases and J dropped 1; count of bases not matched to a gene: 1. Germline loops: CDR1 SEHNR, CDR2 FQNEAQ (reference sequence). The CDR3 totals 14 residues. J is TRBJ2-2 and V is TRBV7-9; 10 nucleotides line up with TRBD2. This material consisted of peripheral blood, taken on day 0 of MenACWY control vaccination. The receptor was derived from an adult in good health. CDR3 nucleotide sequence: TGTGCCAGCGCTAGCGGGAGGAACACCGGGGAGCTGTTTTTT. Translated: CASASGRNTGELFF.